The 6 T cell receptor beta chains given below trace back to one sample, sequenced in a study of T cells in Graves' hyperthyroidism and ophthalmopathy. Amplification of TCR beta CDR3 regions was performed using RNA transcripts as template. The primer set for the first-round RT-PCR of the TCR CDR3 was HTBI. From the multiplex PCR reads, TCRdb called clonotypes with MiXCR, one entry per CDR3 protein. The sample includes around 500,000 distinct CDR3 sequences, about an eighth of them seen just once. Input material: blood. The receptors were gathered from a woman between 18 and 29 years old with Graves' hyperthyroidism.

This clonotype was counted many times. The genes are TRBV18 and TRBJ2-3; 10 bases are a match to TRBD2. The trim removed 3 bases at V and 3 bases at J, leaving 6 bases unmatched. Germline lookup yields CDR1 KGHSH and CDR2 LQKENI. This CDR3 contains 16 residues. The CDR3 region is CASSPGGLAPTDTQYF. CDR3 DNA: TGTGCCAGCTCACCGGGGGGACTAGCGCCGACAGATACGCAGTATTTT.

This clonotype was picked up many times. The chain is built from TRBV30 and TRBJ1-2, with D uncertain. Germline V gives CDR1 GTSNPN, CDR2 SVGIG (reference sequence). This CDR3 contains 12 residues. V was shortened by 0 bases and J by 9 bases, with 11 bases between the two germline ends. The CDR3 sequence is CAWSVTSTSYTF. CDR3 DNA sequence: TGTGCCTGGAGTGTAACCAGTACTAGCTACACCTTC.

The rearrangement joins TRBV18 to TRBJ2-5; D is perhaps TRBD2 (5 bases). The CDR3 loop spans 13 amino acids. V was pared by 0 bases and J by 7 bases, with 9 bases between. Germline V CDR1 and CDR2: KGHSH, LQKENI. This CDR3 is CASSPPNRGTQYF. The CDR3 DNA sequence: TGTGCCAGCTCACCACCGAACCGGGGGACCCAGTACTTC.

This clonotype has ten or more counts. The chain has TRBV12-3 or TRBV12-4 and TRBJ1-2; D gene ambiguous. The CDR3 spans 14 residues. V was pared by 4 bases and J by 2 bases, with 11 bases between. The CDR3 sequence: CASSSSGENYGYTF. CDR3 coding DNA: TGTGCCAGCAGTTCCTCCGGAGAGAACTATGGCTACACCTTC.

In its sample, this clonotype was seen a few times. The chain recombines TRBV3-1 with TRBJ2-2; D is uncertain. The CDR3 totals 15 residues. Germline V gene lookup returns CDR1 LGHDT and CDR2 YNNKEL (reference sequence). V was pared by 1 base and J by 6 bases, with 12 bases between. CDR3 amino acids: CASSQVTVRAGELFF. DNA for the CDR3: TGTGCCAGCAGCCAAGTAACAGTTCGGGCCGGGGAGCTGTTTTTT. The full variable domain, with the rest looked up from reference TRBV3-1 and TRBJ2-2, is DTAVSQTPKYLVTQMGNDKSIKCEQNLGHDTMYWYKQDSKKFLKIMFSYNNKELIINETVPNRFSPKSPDKAHLNLHINSLELGDSAVYFCASSQVTVRAGELFFGEGSRLTVL.

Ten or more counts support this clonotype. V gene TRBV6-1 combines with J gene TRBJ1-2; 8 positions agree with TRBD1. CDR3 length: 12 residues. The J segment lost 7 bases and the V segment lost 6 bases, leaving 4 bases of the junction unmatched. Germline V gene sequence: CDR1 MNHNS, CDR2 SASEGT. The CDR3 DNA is TGTGCCAGCAGCGTGGACAGGGCTGGCTACACCTTC. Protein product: CASSVDRAGYTF.